This T cell receptor beta chain was sequenced during a study of T cell changes during pregnancy in multiple sclerosis (dated by TCRdb to between 2019 and 2020). Describing the broader study: The study looked at changes in the T cell repertoire across pregnancy in women with multiple sclerosis.

V loses 0 bases, J loses 3 bases, and the germline ends lie 17 bases apart. In the germline V gene, CDR1 corresponds to SGHVS and CDR2 to FQNEAQ. Spanning cysteine to phenylalanine, the CDR3 consists of 17 amino acids. Here the CDR3 DNA is all that survives: 51 bases in frame from base 1. Worth noting for this clone: The clone's antigen remains unknown. No much larger clone exists at a distance of one base, and base qualities are not known.

The library was obtained by the immunoSEQ multiplex PCR assay. TCRdb limited this immuneACCESS table to in-frame rearrangements with V and J called. A share of clones is missing; checked studies link under half to unresolved V genes, and the rest is unexplained. The sample profile shows some 60,000 clones; 89% of them were found once. Approximately 1.7% of the sample is held by the ten biggest clonotypes. Recombination linked TRBV7-8 to TRBJ1-2; TRBD1 is perhaps the D gene, given 5 matching bases. The receptor was derived from a female donor with multiple sclerosis, enrolled in a pregnancy study. The specimen comprised peripheral blood, sampled after pregnancy. The base sequence is TGTGCCAGCAGCTTAGCTGTCCTTGGGGGGATGGACTATGGCTACACCTTC. Translated, this is CASSLAVLGGMDYGYTF.